Listed below are T cell receptor beta chains from one sample, sequenced in a study of blood T cell repertoires in COVID-19. Some clones are missing from TCRdb's copy, which holds only in-frame ones; the method was immunoSEQ multiplex PCR. The data contain about 35,000 clones, 70% to 90% of them seen just once; the ten biggest clones take up about 9%. The source material was peripheral blood. The receptor set was obtained from a man between 60 and 75 years old in a cohort sampled during active COVID-19. The CDR3 runs from the conserved cysteine through the conserved F or W. The D gene is left open where the match is weak. Size values are once, few and many counts, or a class for expanded clones, and some rows have none.

j_call v_call d_call clone_size cdr3_aa cdr3_nt
TRBJ1-1 TRBV6-1 . . CASRGSGLFTEAFF TGTGCCAGCAGAGGATCCGGACTGTTCACTGAAGCTTTCTTT
TRBJ2-3 TRBV27 . . CASWAYSGGTDTQYF TGTGCCAGCTGGGCATATTCGGGGGGCACAGATACGCAGTATTTT
TRBJ2-3 TRBV28 . once CASSSQRKNLPTDTQYF TGTGCCAGCAGTTCCCAGCGGAAGAACCTTCCCACAGATACGCAGTATTTT
TRBJ1-1 TRBV19 . once CASSISEATEAFF TGTGCCAGTAGTATAAGTGAGGCGACTGAAGCTTTCTTT
TRBJ2-3 TRBV29-1 TRBD2 . CSAPGPSGSRGTDTQYF TGCAGCGCCCCCGGCCCTAGCGGGAGTAGAGGCACAGATACGCAGTATTTT
TRBJ2-2 TRBV18 TRBD2 . CASSQGLAGAGETGELFF TGTGCCAGCTCACAAGGACTAGCGGGAGCTGGGGAGACCGGGGAGCTGTTTTTT
TRBJ1-2 TRBV7-9 TRBD1 few CASSPQGIVGYTF TGTGCCAGCAGCCCACAGGGGATCGTTGGCTACACCTTC
TRBJ2-5 TRBV12-2 . . CASRLVKPRGTETQYF TGTGCAAGTCGCTTAGTAAAGCCCAGGGGGACGGAGACCCAGTACTTC
TRBJ2-3 TRBV2 TRBD1 . CASGGDRVADTQYF TGTGCCAGTGGGGGGGACAGGGTGGCAGATACGCAGTATTTT
TRBJ2-1 TRBV13 . . CASSIRGRSYNEQFF TGTGCCAGCAGCATCAGGGGTCGCTCCTACAATGAGCAGTTCTTC
TRBJ1-2 TRBV7-9 . once CASSLGGLPWDGYTF TGTGCCAGCAGCTTGGGCGGACTTCCCTGGGATGGCTACACCTTC
TRBJ2-1 TRBV18 TRBD1 once CASSPGQDPYNEQFF TGTGCCAGCTCACCCGGACAGGATCCCTACAATGAGCAGTTCTTC
TRBJ1-1 TRBV5-4 . . CASSGMSTVNTEAFF TGTGCCAGCAGCGGTATGTCTACAGTCAACACTGAAGCTTTCTTT
TRBJ2-5 TRBV3-1/TRBV3-2 TRBD1 few CASEKQGGDRRKETQYF TGTGCCAGCGAAAAGCAAGGGGGCGACAGGAGGAAAGAGACCCAGTACTTC
TRBJ2-5 TRBV7-8 . . CASSAKGLAGETQYF TGTGCCAGCAGCGCTAAGGGACTGGCCGGGGAGACCCAGTACTTC
TRBJ1-2 TRBV13 . . CASSFGEANYGYTF TGTGCCAGTTCGTTCGGGGAAGCTAACTATGGCTACACCTTC
TRBJ1-1 TRBV28 TRBD1 . CASNLAGQGGRAFF TGTGCCAGCAACTTAGCGGGACAGGGAGGTCGGGCTTTCTTT
TRBJ2-3 TRBV6-4 TRBD2 . CASSEAAGVDTDTQYF TGTGCCAGCAGTGAAGCCGCGGGGGTCGACACAGATACGCAGTATTTT
TRBJ2-7 TRBV30 . . CAWRATVDEQYF TGTGCCTGGAGAGCCACAGTGGACGAGCAGTACTTC
TRBJ2-5 TRBV20-1 TRBD2 . CSANSGQTQYF TGCAGTGCTAATAGCGGGCAGACCCAGTACTTC
TRBJ2-7 TRBV14 TRBD1 . CASSQKDGTGLYF TGTGCCAGCAGCCAGAAAGACGGGACAGGGTTATACTTC
TRBJ1-1 TRBV6-1 TRBD1 . CASSDPSLQGDTEAFF TGTGCCAGCAGTGATCCCTCCCTACAGGGGGACACTGAAGCTTTCTTT
TRBJ2-1 TRBV19 TRBD1 . CASSRRDRNYPGFF TGTGCCAGTAGTAGAAGGGACAGAAATTACCCAGGGTTCTTC
TRBJ2-7 TRBV7-9 . . CASSLDASGYYEQYF TGTGCCAGCAGCTTAGATGCGAGCGGGTACTACGAGCAGTACTTC
TRBJ2-7 TRBV4-3 . once CASSQDLWAPVEQYF TGCGCCAGCAGCCAAGATCTATGGGCTCCGGTGGAGCAGTACTTC
TRBJ2-2 TRBV5-1 TRBD2 . CASSSQRGNTGELFF TGCGCCAGCAGCTCTCAGCGGGGAAACACCGGGGAGCTGTTTTTT
TRBJ2-1 TRBV28 TRBD2 once CASTGTSGSNEQFF TGTGCCAGCACAGGGACTAGCGGGTCCAATGAGCAGTTCTTC
TRBJ1-6 TRBV4-3 . . CASSPEIGVYNSPLHF TGCGCCAGCAGCCCTGAGATTGGTGTCTATAATTCACCCCTCCACTTT
TRBJ2-2 TRBV27 . once CASRRGGDIYTGELFF TGTGCCAGCAGGCGGGGAGGGGACATATACACCGGGGAGCTGTTTTTT
TRBJ2-7 TRBV3-1/TRBV3-2 . . CASSQGRGNYEQYF TGTGCCAGCAGCCAAGGGCGCGGAAACTACGAGCAGTACTTC
TRBJ1-6 TRBV11-3 . . CASSLSPSSPLHF TGTGCCAGCAGCTTATCCCCCAGTTCACCCCTCCACTTT
TRBJ2-5 TRBV7-2 . . CASSPHQGAIQETQYF TGTGCCAGCAGCCCGCATCAGGGCGCGATTCAAGAGACCCAGTACTTC
TRBJ1-5 TRBV6-5 . . CASRRTGVFNQPQHF TGTGCCAGCAGACGAACCGGGGTCTTCAATCAGCCCCAGCATTTT
TRBJ1-1 TRBV5-6 TRBD1 . CASSHRDRPLHTEAFF TGTGCCAGCAGCCACCGGGACAGGCCGTTACACACTGAAGCTTTCTTT
TRBJ2-3 TRBV5-1 . . CASSLFSVRDTQYF TGCGCCAGCAGCTTGTTTTCCGTCAGGGATACGCAGTATTTT
TRBJ2-1 TRBV5-1 . . CASRSNNEQFF TGCGCCAGCAGATCTAACAATGAGCAGTTCTTC
TRBJ2-3 TRBV13 TRBD2 once CASSFSGALGTQYF TGTGCCAGCAGCTTTAGCGGGGCCTTAGGTACGCAGTATTTT
TRBJ2-2 TRBV29-1 . . CSATDRETGTGELFF TGCAGCGCAACCGATCGGGAGACGGGCACCGGGGAGCTGTTTTTT
TRBJ1-2 TRBV19 . . CASSWRAESYGYTF TGTGCCAGTAGTTGGAGGGCGGAGAGCTATGGCTACACCTTC
TRBJ1-2 TRBV7-2 TRBD1 . CASSGGTGVRGYTF TGTGCCAGCAGCGGGGGGACAGGAGTACGAGGCTACACCTTC
TRBJ2-2 TRBV7-7 . . CASSFRVPGELFF TGTGCCAGCAGCTTTAGAGTCCCCGGGGAGCTGTTTTTT
TRBJ2-1 TRBV11-2 TRBD2 few CASSLGLLAGGYNEQFF TGTGCCAGCAGCTTAGGTTTGCTAGCGGGAGGGTACAATGAGCAGTTCTTC
TRBJ2-5 TRBV2 TRBD1 . CASGQGRSQETQYF TGTGCCAGCGGACAGGGGAGATCGCAAGAGACCCAGTACTTC
TRBJ2-4 TRBV12-3/TRBV12-4 TRBD2 . CASTLGLASIQYF TGTGCCAGCACCTTGGGACTAGCCTCCATTCAGTACTTC
TRBJ1-4 TRBV10-1 TRBD1 . CASSYYRGSNEKLFF TGCGCCAGCAGTTACTACAGGGGGTCTAATGAAAAACTGTTTTTT
TRBJ2-1 TRBV18 TRBD2 . CASSLTSGGSAEQFF TGTGCCAGCTCTCTGACTAGCGGGGGGTCGGCTGAGCAGTTCTTC
TRBJ2-1 TRBV5-6 . few CASSLTPSPYNEQFF TGTGCCAGCAGTCTGACTCCTAGCCCCTACAATGAGCAGTTCTTC
TRBJ2-7 TRBV5-6 . . CASSLGGYYEQYF TGTGCCAGCAGCTTGGGAGGATACTACGAGCAGTACTTC
TRBJ2-7 TRBV7-2 TRBD1 . CASSWQTGATGTYEQYF TGTGCCAGCAGCTGGCAGACAGGGGCCACGGGAACATACGAGCAGTACTTC
TRBJ2-7 TRBV9 . . CASSRAAAGDPYEQYF TGTGCCAGCAGCAGAGCGGCGGCAGGGGATCCCTACGAGCAGTACTTC
TRBJ2-1 TRBV7-8 TRBD1 . CASSLGTGPSYNEQFF TGTGCCAGCAGCTTAGGGACAGGACCCTCATACAATGAGCAGTTCTTC
TRBJ1-1 TRBV19 . . CASSKAWGGTEAFF TGTGCCAGTAGTAAGGCTTGGGGGGGTACTGAAGCTTTCTTT
TRBJ2-7 TRBV5-1 . . CASSLKSPDSPDEQYF TGCGCCAGCAGCTTGAAATCCCCGGACTCTCCAGACGAGCAGTACTTC
TRBJ2-2 TRBV7-2 TRBD2 . CASRLLAGADTGELFF TGTGCCAGCAGGTTACTAGCGGGGGCGGACACCGGGGAGCTGTTTTTT
TRBJ2-1 TRBV12-5 TRBD2 . CASARGLSSGATYNEQFF TGTGCTAGTGCCAGGGGACTATCTAGCGGGGCAACCTACAATGAGCAGTTCTTC
TRBJ1-6 TRBV6-2/TRBV6-3 . . CASSPLTGSSSPLHF TGTGCCAGCAGCCCATTAACGGGGTCCAGTTCACCCCTCCACTTT
TRBJ2-7 TRBV27 . . CASMGRGFYEQYF TGTGCCAGCATGGGTAGGGGTTTCTACGAGCAGTACTTC
TRBJ2-5 TRBV5-1 . . CASSYEETQYF TGCGCCAGCAGCTATGAGGAGACCCAGTACTTC
TRBJ2-7 TRBV18 . once CASSRGSSYEQYF TGTGCCAGCTCGCGAGGGAGCTCCTACGAGCAGTACTTC